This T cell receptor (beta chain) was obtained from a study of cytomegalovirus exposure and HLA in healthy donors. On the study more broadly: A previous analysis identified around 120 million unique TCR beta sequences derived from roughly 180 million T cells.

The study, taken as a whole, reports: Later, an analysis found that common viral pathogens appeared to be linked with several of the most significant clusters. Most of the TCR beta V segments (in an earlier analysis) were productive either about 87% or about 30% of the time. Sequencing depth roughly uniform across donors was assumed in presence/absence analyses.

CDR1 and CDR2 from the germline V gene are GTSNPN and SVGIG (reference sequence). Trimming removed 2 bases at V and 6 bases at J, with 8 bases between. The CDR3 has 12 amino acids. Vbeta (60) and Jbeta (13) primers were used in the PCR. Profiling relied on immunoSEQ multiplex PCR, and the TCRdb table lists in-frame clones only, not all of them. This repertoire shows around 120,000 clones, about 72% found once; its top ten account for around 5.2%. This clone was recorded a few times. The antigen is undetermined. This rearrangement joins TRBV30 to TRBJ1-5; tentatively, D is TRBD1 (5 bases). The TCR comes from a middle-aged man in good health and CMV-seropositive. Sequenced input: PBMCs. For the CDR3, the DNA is TGTGCCTGGAGTAAAGGGGTTCAGCCCCAGCATTTT. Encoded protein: CAWSKGVQPQHF.